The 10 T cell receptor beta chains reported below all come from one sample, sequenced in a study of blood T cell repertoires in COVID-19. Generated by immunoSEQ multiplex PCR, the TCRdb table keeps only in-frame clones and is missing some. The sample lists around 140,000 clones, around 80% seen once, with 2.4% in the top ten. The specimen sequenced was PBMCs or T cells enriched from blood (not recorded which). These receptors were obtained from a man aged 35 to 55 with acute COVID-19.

CDR3 nucleotide sequence: TGCAGCGTTGAGGCCGGGGGGAACACTGAAGCTTTCTTT. Its translation is CSVEAGGNTEAFF. The chain uses TRBV29-1 and TRBJ1-1, with TRBD1 as a possible D gene (5 bases). V lost 3 bases to trimming and J lost 1 base, with 9 bases between them. Germline V gene data show CDR1 as SQVTM and CDR2 as ANQGSEA. The CDR3 length is 13 residues.

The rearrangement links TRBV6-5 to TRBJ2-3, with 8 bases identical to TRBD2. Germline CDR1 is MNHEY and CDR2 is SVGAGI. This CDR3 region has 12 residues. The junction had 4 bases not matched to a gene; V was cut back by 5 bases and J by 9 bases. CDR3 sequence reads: CASSPRGGTQYF. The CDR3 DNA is TGTGCCAGCAGTCCTCGGGGGGGGACGCAGTATTTT.

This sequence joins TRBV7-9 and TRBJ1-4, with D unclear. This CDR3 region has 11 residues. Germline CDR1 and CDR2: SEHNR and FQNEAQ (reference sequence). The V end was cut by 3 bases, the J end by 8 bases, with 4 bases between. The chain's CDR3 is CASSFGEKLFF. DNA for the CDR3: TGTGCCAGCAGCTTTGGCGAAAAACTGTTTTTT.

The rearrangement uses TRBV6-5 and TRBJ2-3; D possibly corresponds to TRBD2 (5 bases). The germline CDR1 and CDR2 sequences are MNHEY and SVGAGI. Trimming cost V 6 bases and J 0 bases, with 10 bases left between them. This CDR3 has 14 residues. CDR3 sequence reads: CASSGGLSTDTQYF. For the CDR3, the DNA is TGTGCCAGCAGCGGAGGCCTCAGCACAGATACGCAGTATTTT.

The CDR3 nucleotides read TGTGCCAGCAGTGACCGGAGGGACAGCGAACAGCATTTT. Its translation: CASSDRRDSEQHF. The chain employs TRBV6-4 and TRBJ1-5, with 7 positions matching TRBD1. CDR3 length: 13 amino acids. Germline CDR1 and CDR2: MRHNA and SNTAGT. V gave up 2 bases and J gave up 13 bases; unmatched junction bases: 8.

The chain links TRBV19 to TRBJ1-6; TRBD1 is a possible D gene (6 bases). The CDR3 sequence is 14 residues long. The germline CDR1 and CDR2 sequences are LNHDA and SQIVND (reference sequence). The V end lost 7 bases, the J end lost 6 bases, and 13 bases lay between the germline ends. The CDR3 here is CASNAGDTNSPLHF. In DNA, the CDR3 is TGTGCCAGTAATGCAGGGGATACTAATTCACCCCTCCACTTT. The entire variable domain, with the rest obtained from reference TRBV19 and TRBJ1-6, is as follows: DGGITQSPKYLFRKEGQNVTLSCEQNLNHDAMYWYRQDPGQGLRLIYYSQIVNDFQKGDIAEGYSVSREKKESFPLTVTSAQKNPTAFYLCASNAGDTNSPLHFGNGTRLTVT.

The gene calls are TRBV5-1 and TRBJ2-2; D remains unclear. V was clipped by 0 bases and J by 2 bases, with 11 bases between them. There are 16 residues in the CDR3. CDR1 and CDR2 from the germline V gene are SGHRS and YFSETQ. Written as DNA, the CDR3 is TGCGCCAGCAGCTTGGCTTCGGCGGCCAACACCGGGGAGCTGTTTTTT. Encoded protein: CASSLASAANTGELFF.

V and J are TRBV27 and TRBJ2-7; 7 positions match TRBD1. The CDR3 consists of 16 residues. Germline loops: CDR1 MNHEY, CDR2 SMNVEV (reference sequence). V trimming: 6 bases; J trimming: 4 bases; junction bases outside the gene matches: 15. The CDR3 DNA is TGTGCCAGCAGCTCTTACCCGGGACAGACAATATACGAGCAGTACTTC. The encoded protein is CASSSYPGQTIYEQYF.

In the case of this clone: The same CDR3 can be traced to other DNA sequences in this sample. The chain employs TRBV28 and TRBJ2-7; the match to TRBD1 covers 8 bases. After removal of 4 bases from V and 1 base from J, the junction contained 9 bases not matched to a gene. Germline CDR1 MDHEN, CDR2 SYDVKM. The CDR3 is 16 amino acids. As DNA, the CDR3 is TGTGCCAGCAGTTCCCCCGGACAGGGTTTATCCTACGAGCAGTACTTC. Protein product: CASSSPGQGLSYEQYF.

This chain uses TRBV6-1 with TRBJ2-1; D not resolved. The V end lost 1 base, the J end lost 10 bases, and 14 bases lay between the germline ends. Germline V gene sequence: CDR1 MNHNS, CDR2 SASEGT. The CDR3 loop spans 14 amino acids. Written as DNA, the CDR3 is TGTGCCAGCAGTGAAGGGCCAACTGCCGGGGAGCAGTTCTTC. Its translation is CASSEGPTAGEQFF.